One sample yielded the 30 T cell receptor beta chains listed below, sequenced in a study of CD49a tissue-resident CD8 T cells in human skin. TCRdb's table, derived via immunoSEQ multiplex PCR, lists solely in-frame clones and lacks some. The sample yields 1,000 to 1,300 clones, about 70% seen once. Sample: CD103- CD8+ T cells sorted from skin dermis. Every receptor here comes from a human donor in good health. The donor label of this sample is uncertain.

The CDR3, as DNA: TGTGCCAGCAGTGTAGCTGGATATAGCAATCAGCCCCAGCATTTT. Amino acid sequence: CASSVAGYSNQPQHF. The chain uses TRBV25-1 and TRBJ1-5; the D is unclear. The V end was cut by 4 bases, the J end by 0 bases, with 10 bases between. This CDR3 has 15 residues. Germline CDR1 is MGHDK and CDR2 is SYGVNS. The full variable domain, rest sourced from reference TRBV25-1 and TRBJ1-5, is EADIYQTPRYLVIGTGKKITLECSQTMGHDKMYWYQQDPGMELHLIHYSYGVNSTEKGDLSSESTVSRIRTEHFPLTLESARPSHTSQYLCASSVAGYSNQPQHFGDGTRLSIL.

J is TRBJ1-2 and V is TRBV5-4; tentatively, D is TRBD1 (5 bases). The CDR3 contains 15 residues. The germline gives CDR1 SGHNT, CDR2 YYREEE (reference sequence). The V gene lost 4 bases and the J gene lost 4 bases, with 17 bases spanning the gap. The CDR3 bases are TGTGCCAGCAGCAAAGGACATGGGATTTTCTATGGCTACACCTTC. Protein product: CASSKGHGIFYGYTF. The full variable domain, its missing parts supplied by reference TRBV5-4 and TRBJ1-2, is ETGVTQSPTHLIKTRGQQVTLRCSSQSGHNTVSWYQQALGQGPQFIFQYYREEENGRGNFPPRFSGLQFPNYSSELNVNALELDDSALYLCASSKGHGIFYGYTFGSGTRLTVV.

The V call is TRBV27, the J call TRBJ2-1, with 7 bases identical to TRBD2. Trimming took 6 bases from V and 7 from J; bases not matched to a gene: 24. There are 19 residues in the CDR3. Germline V gene data show CDR1 as MNHEY and CDR2 as SMNVEV (reference sequence). The CDR3: CASSPPFGVLAGVHNEQFF. The CDR3 DNA reads TGTGCCAGCAGCCCACCGTTTGGGGTTTTGGCGGGAGTTCATAATGAGCAGTTCTTC.

The chain has TRBV14 and TRBJ1-1; weak D call: TRBD1 (6 bases). Germline loops: CDR1 SGHDN, CDR2 FVKESK. With 3 bases removed from V and 8 bases from J, the gap between germline ends came to 10 bases. The CDR3 totals 12 residues. Here the CDR3 reads CASSQDRTEAFF. CDR3 nucleotides: TGTGCCAGCAGCCAGGACAGAACCGAAGCTTTCTTT.

The chain uses TRBV19 and TRBJ2-3, with 7 bases identical to TRBD1. This CDR3 region has 14 residues. V dropped 1 base and J dropped 6; count of bases not matched to a gene: 4. Germline values: CDR1 LNHDA, CDR2 SQIVND (reference sequence). This CDR3 reads CASSIVTGDDTQYF. CDR3 DNA: TGTGCCAGTAGTATAGTAACAGGGGATGATACGCAGTATTTT.

The chain carries TRBV9 and TRBJ2-1; 16 nucleotides align to TRBD2. The CDR3 consists of 18 residues. V gave up 0 bases and J gave up 8 bases; unmatched junction bases: 8. CDR1 SGDLS and CDR2 YYNGEE come from the germline V gene. The CDR3 DNA follows: TGTGCCAGCAGCGTAGGGGGACTAGCGGGAGGGCGGGGAGATGAGCAGTTCTTC. This sequence encodes CASSVGGLAGGRGDEQFF.

This clone appeared once. CDR3 in DNA: TGTGCCAGCCGTAGCGTTCGGATCCATTACGAGCAGTACTTC. This encodes CASRSVRIHYEQYF. The V call is TRBV27, the J call TRBJ2-7; possibly TRBD2 for D (5 bases). The CDR3 is made up of 14 amino acids. Germline CDR1 MNHEY, CDR2 SMNVEV (reference sequence). V dropped 8 bases and J dropped 4 bases, with 18 bases sitting between them.

The DNA of the CDR3 is TGTGCCAGCAGCTTGACAGGGGGCGCGGTCGCTGAAGCTTTCTTT. This sequence encodes CASSLTGGAVAEAFF. This chain connects TRBV7-3 to TRBJ1-1; 10 positions agree with TRBD1. Germline loops: CDR1 SGHTA, CDR2 FQGTGA. Trimming took 3 bases from V and 6 from J; bases not matched to a gene: 7. The length of the CDR3 is 15 residues.

V and J are TRBV4-2 and TRBJ2-1; 10 positions match TRBD2. The germline CDR1 and CDR2 sequences are LGHNA and YNFKEQ. The CDR3 extends over 17 amino acids. Trimming cost V 2 bases and J 10 bases; bases outside gene matches: 14. In DNA, the CDR3 is TGTGCCAGCAGCCAATCACCCAGCGGGAGGGCTCGGGAGGAGCAGTTCTTC. Encoded protein: CASSQSPSGRAREEQFF.

This clone was seen once. The rearrangement links TRBV19 to TRBJ1-1; D uncertain. Germline V gene lookup returns CDR1 LNHDA and CDR2 SQIVND (reference sequence). The V end lost 8 bases, the J end lost 3 bases, and 13 bases lay between the germline ends. CDR3 length: 13 residues. The CDR3 nucleotides read TGTGCCAGTGATTTCGGAGCTGACACTGAAGCTTTCTTT. Translated: CASDFGADTEAFF.

The chain links TRBV4-2 to TRBJ1-4; 9 bases align to TRBD1. The CDR3 extends over 16 amino acids. CDR1 LGHNA and CDR2 YNFKEQ come from the germline V gene. V dropped 2 bases and J dropped 8; count of bases not matched to a gene: 9. This CDR3 is CASSQTTGGTREKLFF. The CDR3 DNA reads TGTGCCAGCAGCCAAACCACAGGGGGCACAAGGGAAAAACTGTTTTTT.

For this clone: Compared with germline, one end of the junction differs, possibly owing to a read error. The chain combines TRBV9 with TRBJ1-1; 7 bases map to TRBD1. Germline CDR1 and CDR2: SGDLS and YYNGEE. The CDR3 runs 14 residues. As DNA, the CDR3 is TGTGCCAGCAACGTAGGGGGCAGGGCCACTGAAGCTTTCTTT. It is translated as CASNVGGRATEAFF.

This chain connects TRBV7-2 to TRBJ2-3, with D uncertain. This CDR3 has 13 residues. Trimming took 2 bases from V and 2 from J, leaving 5 bases between them. Germline V lookup: CDR1 SGHTA, CDR2 FQGNSA. The CDR3 loop reads CASSLINTDTQYF. Written as DNA, the CDR3 is TGTGCCAGCAGCTTAATCAACACAGATACGCAGTATTTT.

The chain joins TRBV14 to TRBJ2-3; D ambiguous. The V end lost 4 bases, the J end lost 2 bases, and 13 bases lay between the germline ends. Germline V gives CDR1 SGHDN, CDR2 FVKESK. The CDR3 length is 15 residues. DNA for the CDR3: TGTGCCAGCAGCCTGATCGACTTTAACACAGATACGCAGTATTTT. This sequence encodes CASSLIDFNTDTQYF.

The V and J genes are TRBV27 and TRBJ1-2; 9 bases are a match to TRBD1. The CDR3 totals 17 residues. The V segment lost 3 bases and the J segment 0 bases; nucleotides outside the gene matches: 8. Germline CDR1 is MNHEY and CDR2 is SMNVEV (reference sequence). CDR3 in amino acids: CASSFLKDRGSNYGYTF. The CDR3 DNA reads as TGTGCCAGCAGTTTCCTGAAGGACAGGGGCTCTAACTATGGCTACACCTTC.

J is TRBJ1-2 and V is TRBV13; D possibly corresponds to TRBD1 (6 bases). The ends were cut back, 4 bases at V and 3 bases at J, with 12 bases in the middle. The CDR3 spans 14 residues. Germline V gene sequence: CDR1 PRHDT, CDR2 FYEKMQ (reference sequence). CDR3 amino acids: CASSSSEGDYGYTF. In nucleotides, the CDR3 is TGTGCCAGCAGCTCATCCGAGGGGGACTATGGCTACACCTTC.

V usage is TRBV27 and J usage is TRBJ2-7; D might be TRBD1 (6 bases). The germline V gene encodes CDR1 MNHEY and CDR2 SMNVEV (reference sequence). The CDR3 consists of 14 residues. The V end was cut by 3 bases, the J end by 2 bases, with 11 bases between. The CDR3 spells CASSFAGAPYEQYF. CDR3 bases: TGTGCCAGCAGTTTTGCAGGGGCACCCTACGAGCAGTACTTC.

V and J are TRBV9 and TRBJ2-1; D is ambiguous. Germline-derived CDR1 and CDR2 are SGDLS and YYNGEE. The CDR3 loop spans 13 amino acids. Trimming removed 0 bases from V and 7 bases from J, with 8 bases in between. The DNA for the CDR3 is TGTGCCAGCAGCGTAGTCGACTCGAATGAGCAGTTCTTC. Its translation: CASSVVDSNEQFF.

Remarks on this clone: At one of its ends the junction is not consistent with the germline gene, which may arise from a read error. The chain's CDR3 is CASSSPGGDISCEQYF. Here the CDR3 DNA reads TGCGCCAGCAGCTCCCCCGGAGGGGATATATCCTGCGAGCAGTACTTC. The gene calls are TRBV5-1 and TRBJ2-7; the D gene is possibly TRBD2 (6 bases). The CDR3 has 16 residues. Germline V gives CDR1 SGHRS, CDR2 YFSETQ.

J is TRBJ1-5 and V is TRBV2; weak D call: TRBD1 (5 bases). The CDR3 contains 15 residues. The germline CDR1 and CDR2 sequences are SNHLY and FYNNEI. The germline V and J ends were trimmed by 5 bases and 3 bases, with 14 bases remaining between them. CDR3 loop: CASSPVRADNQPQHF. The CDR3 DNA is TGTGCCAGCAGTCCTGTCAGGGCGGACAATCAGCCCCAGCATTTT.

The chain links TRBV5-1 to TRBJ2-1, with 7 bases fitting TRBD2. The CDR3 sequence is 15 residues long. Germline-derived CDR1 and CDR2 are SGHRS and YFSETQ. V trimming: 1 base; J trimming: 2 bases; junction bases outside the gene matches: 3. This CDR3 reads CASSLSSGTYNEQFF. The DNA of the CDR3 is TGCGCCAGCAGCTTGTCTAGCGGTACCTACAATGAGCAGTTCTTC. The variable domain in full, completed from reference TRBV5-1 and TRBJ2-1, reads KAGVTQTPRYLIKTRGQQVTLSCSPISGHRSVSWYQQTPGQGLQFLFEYFSETQRNKGNFPGRFSGRQFSNSRSEMNVSTLELGDSALYLCASSLSSGTYNEQFFGPGTRLTVL.

V is TRBV15 and J is TRBJ2-1, with 8 bases identical to TRBD2. This CDR3 has 15 residues. V was clipped by 6 bases and J by 3 bases; unmatched bases: 7. CDR1 and CDR2 from the germline V gene are LNHNV and YYDKDF (reference sequence). The CDR3 region is CATRVAGGNYNEQFF. In DNA form, the CDR3 reads TGTGCCACCAGAGTCGCGGGAGGCAACTACAATGAGCAGTTCTTC.

A few counts support this clone. The J gene is TRBJ1-5, the V gene TRBV30; no clear D. V was clipped by 1 base and J by 0 bases, with 4 bases between them. The CDR3 has 13 amino acids. The V gene's germline CDR1 is GTSNPN and CDR2 SVGIG (reference sequence). The CDR3 region has the DNA TGTGCCTGGAGTGCAGATAGCAATCAGCCCCAGCATTTT. Translation: CAWSADSNQPQHF.

A remark on this clone: Relative to the germline gene, one junction end is altered; a read error may explain this. This sequence joins TRBV9 and TRBJ2-7; possibly TRBD1 for D (6 bases). Germline V CDR1 and CDR2: SGDLS, YYNGEE. The CDR3 runs to 14 residues. This CDR3 is CASSATGISPYQNF. CDR3 sequence (DNA): TGTGCCAGCAGCGCCACAGGGATTTCCCCATATCAGAACTTC.

This clone has only a few counts. This sequence joins TRBV15 and TRBJ2-6, with D tentatively TRBD1 (6 bases). CDR3 length equals 16 residues. The germline V and J ends were trimmed by 3 bases and 3 bases, with 12 bases remaining between them. The germline V gene encodes CDR1 LNHNV and CDR2 YYDKDF (reference sequence). The CDR3 DNA reads TGTGCCACCAGCAGGAACAGGGAAATTGGGGCCAACGTCCTGACTTTC. The encoded protein is CATSRNREIGANVLTF.

V gene TRBV9 combines with J gene TRBJ1-5, with D tentatively TRBD1 (6 bases). CDR3 size: 13 residues. The germline CDR1 and CDR2 sequences are SGDLS and YYNGEE. Trimming took 3 bases from V and 15 from J, leaving 19 bases between them. CDR3 region: CASSGRSTGPLHF. As DNA, the CDR3 is TGTGCCAGCAGCGGTCGATCGACAGGCCCCTTGCATTTT.

The chain couples TRBV12-5 to TRBJ2-1; 9 positions agree with TRBD2. V was pared by 2 bases and J by 2 bases, with 7 bases of the junction left unmatched. Looked up from germline, CDR1 is LGHNT and CDR2 is FRNRAP. CDR3 length: 17 amino acids. The CDR3 DNA reads as TGTGCTAGTGGTTTGCCGCGGGGGGGGCGGCCCTACAATGAGCAGTTCTTC. This codes for CASGLPRGGRPYNEQFF.

This chain uses TRBV5-6 with TRBJ2-7, with TRBD1 identical over 8 bases. With V trimmed by 4 bases and J by 6 bases, 6 bases remained unmatched. The germline gives CDR1 SGHDT, CDR2 YYEEEE. This CDR3 spans 13 amino acids. Here the CDR3 reads CASSLGQGVEQYF. CDR3 DNA sequence: TGTGCCAGCAGCCTCGGACAGGGAGTCGAGCAGTACTTC.

This clone was seen a few times. The chain is built from TRBV19 and TRBJ1-2, with D tentatively TRBD1 (6 bases). CDR1 and CDR2 (germline): LNHDA, SQIVND (reference sequence). The V and J ends lost 3 bases and 3 bases respectively, with 8 bases between them. The CDR3 length is 13 residues. The CDR3 nucleotides read TGTGCCAGTAGTATCAGGGGATACTATGGCTACACCTTC. Protein: CASSIRGYYGYTF.

The chain links TRBV2 to TRBJ2-6; 8 nucleotides align to TRBD1. V trimming: 5 bases; J trimming: 0 bases; junction bases outside the gene matches: 9. CDR3 length: 18 amino acids. Germline lookup yields CDR1 SNHLY and CDR2 FYNNEI. This chain's CDR3 is CASSFLWTGSSGANVLTF. DNA for the CDR3: TGTGCCAGCAGTTTCCTGTGGACAGGGAGCTCTGGGGCCAACGTCCTGACTTTC.